The T cell receptor beta chain under discussion was sequenced for a study of shared clonotypes between healthy human individuals. This clone occurred a few times. Some clones are missing from TCRdb's copy, which holds only in-frame ones; the method was immunoSEQ multiplex PCR. The sample lists about 460,000 clones, about 74% seen once, with about 12% in the top ten. The receptor comes from a middle-aged woman in good health. Some clones in this sample may be carry-over from other donors' samples. The specimen was PBMCs.

The CDR3 sequence is CAISESGGARWFF. In DNA form, the CDR3 reads TGTGCCATCAGTGAGTCGGGCGGGGCCCGTTGGTTCTTC. J is TRBJ2-1 and V is TRBV10-3; the D gene is possibly TRBD2 (6 bases). V lost 0 bases, J lost 15 bases, and 15 bases lay in between. The germline V gene encodes CDR1 ENHRY and CDR2 SYGVKD. This CDR3 comprises 13 residues.